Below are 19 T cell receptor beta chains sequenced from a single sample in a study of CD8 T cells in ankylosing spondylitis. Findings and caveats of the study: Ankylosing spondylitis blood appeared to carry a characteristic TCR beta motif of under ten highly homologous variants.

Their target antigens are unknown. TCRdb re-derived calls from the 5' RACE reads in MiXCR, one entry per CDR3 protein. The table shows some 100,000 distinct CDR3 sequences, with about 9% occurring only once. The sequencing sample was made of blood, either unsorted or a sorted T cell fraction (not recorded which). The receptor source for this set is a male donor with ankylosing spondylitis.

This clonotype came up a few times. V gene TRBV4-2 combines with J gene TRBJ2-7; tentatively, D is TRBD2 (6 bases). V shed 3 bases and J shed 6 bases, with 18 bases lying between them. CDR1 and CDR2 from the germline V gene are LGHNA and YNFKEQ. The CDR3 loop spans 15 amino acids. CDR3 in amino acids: CASSQLAQEWSEQYF. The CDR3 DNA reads TGTGCCAGCAGCCAGCTAGCGCAGGAATGGTCCGAGCAGTACTTC.

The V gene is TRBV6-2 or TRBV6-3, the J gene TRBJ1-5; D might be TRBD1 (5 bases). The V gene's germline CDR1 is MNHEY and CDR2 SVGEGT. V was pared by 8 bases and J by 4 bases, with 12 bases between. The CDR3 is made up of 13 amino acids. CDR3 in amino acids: CASGPRDNQPQHF. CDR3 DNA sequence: TGTGCCAGCGGCCCCAGGGATAATCAGCCCCAGCATTTT.

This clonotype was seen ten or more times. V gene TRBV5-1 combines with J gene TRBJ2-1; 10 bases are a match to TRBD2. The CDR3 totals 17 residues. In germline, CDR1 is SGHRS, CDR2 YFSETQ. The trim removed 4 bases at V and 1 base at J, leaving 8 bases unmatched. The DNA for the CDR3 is TGCGCCAGCAGCCCGCCTCTAGCGGGAGAGTCCTACAATGAGCAGTTCTTC. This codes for CASSPPLAGESYNEQFF. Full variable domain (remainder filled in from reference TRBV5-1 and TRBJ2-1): KAGVTQTPRYLIKTRGQQVTLSCSPISGHRSVSWYQQTPGQGLQFLFEYFSETQRNKGNFPGRFSGRQFSNSRSEMNVSTLELGDSALYLCASSPPLAGESYNEQFFGPGTRLTVL.

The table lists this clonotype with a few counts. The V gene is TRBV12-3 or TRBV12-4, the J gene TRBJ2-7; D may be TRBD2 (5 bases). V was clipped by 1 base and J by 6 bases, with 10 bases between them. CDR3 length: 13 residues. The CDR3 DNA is TGTGCCAGCAGTTTAGGGCTAGCCGCCGAGCAGTACTTC. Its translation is CASSLGLAAEQYF.

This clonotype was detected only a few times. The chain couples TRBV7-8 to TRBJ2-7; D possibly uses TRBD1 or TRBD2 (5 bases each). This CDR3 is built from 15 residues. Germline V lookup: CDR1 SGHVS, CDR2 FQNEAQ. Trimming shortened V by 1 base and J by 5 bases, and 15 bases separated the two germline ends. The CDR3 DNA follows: TGTGCCAGCAGCTTAGATGGCAGGGAGCGCGACGAGCAGTACTTC. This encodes CASSLDGRERDEQYF.

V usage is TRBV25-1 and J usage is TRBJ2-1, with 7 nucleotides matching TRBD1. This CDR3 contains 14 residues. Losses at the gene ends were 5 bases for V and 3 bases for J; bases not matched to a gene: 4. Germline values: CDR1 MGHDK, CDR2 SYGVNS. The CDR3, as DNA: TGTGCCAGCAGTCAAGACAGGGACTACAATGAGCAGTTCTTC. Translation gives CASSQDRDYNEQFF. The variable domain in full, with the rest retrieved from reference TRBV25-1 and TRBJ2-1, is EADIYQTPRYLVIGTGKKITLECSQTMGHDKMYWYQQDPGMELHLIHYSYGVNSTEKGDLSSESTVSRIRTEHFPLTLESARPSHTSQYLCASSQDRDYNEQFFGPGTRLTVL.

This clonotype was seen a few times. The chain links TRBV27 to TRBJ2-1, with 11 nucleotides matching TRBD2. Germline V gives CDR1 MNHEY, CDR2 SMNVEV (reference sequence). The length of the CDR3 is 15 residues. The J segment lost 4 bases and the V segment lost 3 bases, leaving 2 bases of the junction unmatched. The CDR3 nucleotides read TGTGCCAGCAGTTTGGGACTAGCGGTTTACAATGAGCAGTTCTTC. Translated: CASSLGLAVYNEQFF.

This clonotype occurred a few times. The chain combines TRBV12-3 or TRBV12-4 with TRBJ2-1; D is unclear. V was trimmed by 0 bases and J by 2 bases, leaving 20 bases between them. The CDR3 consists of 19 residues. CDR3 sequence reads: CASSLALIFGLSAYNEQFF. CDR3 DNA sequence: TGTGCCAGCAGTTTAGCGCTAATATTCGGATTGAGCGCCTACAATGAGCAGTTCTTC.

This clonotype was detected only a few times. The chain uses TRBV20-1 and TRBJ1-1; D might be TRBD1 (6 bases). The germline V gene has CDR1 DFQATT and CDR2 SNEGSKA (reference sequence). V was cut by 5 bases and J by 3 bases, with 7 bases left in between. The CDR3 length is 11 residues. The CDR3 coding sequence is TGCAGTGCTGGGACATACACTGAAGCTTTCTTT. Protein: CSAGTYTEAFF.

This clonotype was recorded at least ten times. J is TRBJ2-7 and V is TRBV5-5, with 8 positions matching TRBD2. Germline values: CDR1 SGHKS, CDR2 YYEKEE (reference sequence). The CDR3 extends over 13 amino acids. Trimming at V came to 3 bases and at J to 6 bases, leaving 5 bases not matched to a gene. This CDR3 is CASSWGLEGEQYV. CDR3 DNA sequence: TGTGCCAGCAGCTGGGGACTAGAGGGCGAGCAGTACGTC.

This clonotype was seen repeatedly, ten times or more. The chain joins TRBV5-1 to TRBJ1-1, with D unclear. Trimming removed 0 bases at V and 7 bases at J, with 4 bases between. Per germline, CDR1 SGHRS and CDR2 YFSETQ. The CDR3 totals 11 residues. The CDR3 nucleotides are TGCGCCAGCAGCTTGGGCCGTGAAGCTTTCTTT. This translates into CASSLGREAFF.

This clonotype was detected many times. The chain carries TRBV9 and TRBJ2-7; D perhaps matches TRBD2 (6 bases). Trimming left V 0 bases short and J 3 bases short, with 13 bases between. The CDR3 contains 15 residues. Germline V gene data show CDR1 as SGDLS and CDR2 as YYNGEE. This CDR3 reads CASSVASASFYEQYF. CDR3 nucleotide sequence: TGTGCCAGCAGCGTAGCTAGCGCTTCGTTCTACGAGCAGTACTTC.

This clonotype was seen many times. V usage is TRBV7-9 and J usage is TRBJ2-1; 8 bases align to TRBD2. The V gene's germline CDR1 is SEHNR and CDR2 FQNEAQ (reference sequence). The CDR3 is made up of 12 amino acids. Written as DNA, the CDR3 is TGTGCAGCGGGGGTCACCTACAATGAGCAGTTCTTC. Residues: CAAGVTYNEQFF.

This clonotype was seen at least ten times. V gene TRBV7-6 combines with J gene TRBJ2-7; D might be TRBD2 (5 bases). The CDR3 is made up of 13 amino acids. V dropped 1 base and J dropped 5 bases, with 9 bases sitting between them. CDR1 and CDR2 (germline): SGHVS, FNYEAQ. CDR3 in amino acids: CASSLGGINEQYF. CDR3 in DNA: TGTGCCAGCAGCTTAGGAGGGATTAACGAGCAGTACTTC.

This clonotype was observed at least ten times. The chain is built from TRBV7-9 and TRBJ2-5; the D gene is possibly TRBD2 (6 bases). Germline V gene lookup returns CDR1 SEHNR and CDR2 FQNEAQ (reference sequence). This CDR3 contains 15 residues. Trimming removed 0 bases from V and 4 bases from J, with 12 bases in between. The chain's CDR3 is CASSLAGGGRETQYF. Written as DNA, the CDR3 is TGTGCCAGCAGCTTAGCGGGAGGAGGCCGAGAGACCCAGTACTTC.

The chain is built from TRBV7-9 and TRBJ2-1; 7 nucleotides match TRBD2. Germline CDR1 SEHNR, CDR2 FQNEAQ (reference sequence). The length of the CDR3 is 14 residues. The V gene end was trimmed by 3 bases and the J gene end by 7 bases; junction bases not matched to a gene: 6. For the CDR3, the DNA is TGTGCCAGCAGCTTCTCCGGGAGGCATAATGAGCAGTTCTTC. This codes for CASSFSGRHNEQFF.

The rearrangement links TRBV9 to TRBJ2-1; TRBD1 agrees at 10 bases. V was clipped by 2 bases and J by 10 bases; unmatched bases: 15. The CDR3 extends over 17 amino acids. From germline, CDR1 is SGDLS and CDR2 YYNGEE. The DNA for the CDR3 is TGTGCCAGCAGCGTCGCGGGACAGGGGCCCCTCATAGGAGAGCAGTTCTTC. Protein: CASSVAGQGPLIGEQFF.

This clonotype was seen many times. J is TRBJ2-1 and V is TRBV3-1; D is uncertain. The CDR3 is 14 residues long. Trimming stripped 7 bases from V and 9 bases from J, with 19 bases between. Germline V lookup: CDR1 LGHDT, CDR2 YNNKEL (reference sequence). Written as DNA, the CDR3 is TGTGCCAGCACCGAAGGACCGCTGTCGGGTGAGCAGTTCTTC. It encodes CASTEGPLSGEQFF.

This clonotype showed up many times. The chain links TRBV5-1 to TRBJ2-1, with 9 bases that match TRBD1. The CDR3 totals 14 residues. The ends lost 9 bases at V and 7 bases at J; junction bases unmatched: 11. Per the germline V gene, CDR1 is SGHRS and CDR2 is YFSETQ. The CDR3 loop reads CATNPGTGLNEQFF. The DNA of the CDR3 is TGCGCCACCAACCCCGGGACAGGGCTGAATGAGCAGTTCTTC.